This TCR beta chain was sequenced for a study of T cells in Graves' hyperthyroidism and ophthalmopathy. The CDR3 spans 15 residues. In germline, CDR1 is MNHNS, CDR2 SASEGT. Using RNA transcripts as the source, TCR beta CDR3 regions were amplified. TCR CDR3 regions were first amplified by RT-PCR with HTBI primers. TCRdb re-derived calls from the multiplex PCR reads in MiXCR, one entry per CDR3 protein. The table shows roughly 300,000 distinct CDR3 sequences, with around 23% occurring only once. PBMCs stemmed from approximately 9.1 ml fresh peripheral blood. The TCR originated in a woman between 45 and 60 years old with Graves' hyperthyroidism. The genes are TRBV6-1 and TRBJ2-1; 9 bases are shared with TRBD2. The last part of the DNA fits TRBJ2-7 better; the J call may be wrong. Sequenced sample: blood. The CDR3 DNA reads TGTGCCAGCAGTGAATTTGCGGGAGGGTACAATGAGCAGTACTTC. This translates into CASSEFAGGYNEQYF.